What follows are 18 T cell receptor beta chains derived from one specimen sequenced in a study of shared clonotypes between healthy human individuals. Sequencing used immunoSEQ multiplex PCR; TCRdb keeps in-frame clones, though not all of them. The sample yields around 2.1 million clones, under 97% seen once. Sequenced input: naive CD4+ T cells sorted from blood. Subset indicated: CD45RA+ positively selected. These receptor sequences come from a man between 18 and 35 years old in good health.

This chain links TRBV9 with TRBJ1-2; D may be TRBD1 (6 bases). CDR3 size: 15 residues. The germline V gene encodes CDR1 SGDLS and CDR2 YYNGEE. V lost 4 bases, J lost 0 bases, and 13 bases lay in between. The CDR3 region has the DNA TGTGCCAGCAGCCTGACAGGCGGGACTAACTATGGCTACACCTTC. Encoded protein: CASSLTGGTNYGYTF.

This chain joins TRBV11-2 and TRBJ2-7; D gene unclear. The V gene's germline CDR1 is SGHAT and CDR2 FQNNGV. The V end was cut by 1 base, the J end by 0 bases, with 13 bases between. This CDR3 region has 16 residues. The CDR3 loop reads CASSLGPRPLSYEQYF. The CDR3 DNA reads TGTGCCAGCAGCTTAGGTCCGCGGCCTCTCTCCTACGAGCAGTACTTC.

The chain has TRBV6-1 and TRBJ1-6; D unclear. The V end was cut by 8 bases, the J end by 9 bases, with 20 bases between. Germline V gene sequence: CDR1 MNHNS, CDR2 SASEGT. The CDR3 extends over 15 amino acids. The CDR3 DNA reads TGTGCCAGCGGGGAGTTGGACGGCTTACGTTCACCCCTCCACTTT. It is translated as CASGELDGLRSPLHF.

This clone was seen only once. The same CDR3 can be traced to other DNA sequences in this sample. V usage is TRBV5-1 and J usage is TRBJ2-5; TRBD2 might be the D (5 bases). The CDR3 extends over 13 amino acids. Per germline, CDR1 SGHRS and CDR2 YFSETQ. V dropped 0 bases and J dropped 5 bases, with 8 bases sitting between them. The CDR3 DNA sequence: TGCGCCAGCAGCTTGGGAGGCGGGGAGACCCAGTACTTC. Translation: CASSLGGGETQYF.

The chain couples TRBV30 to TRBJ1-1, with D unresolved. This CDR3 region has 13 residues. The V gene lost 2 bases and the J gene lost 1 base, with 8 bases spanning the gap. Per the germline V gene, CDR1 is GTSNPN and CDR2 is SVGIG (reference sequence). Here the CDR3 DNA reads TGTGCCTGGAGTTCCTCTGGGAACACTGAAGCTTTCTTT. Encoded protein: CAWSSSGNTEAFF.

In regard to this clone: Other nucleotide sequences from this sample produce the same CDR3. The CDR3 reads CAWSGGGGQPQHF. In nucleotides, the CDR3 is TGTGCCTGGAGTGGGGGTGGCGGGCAGCCCCAGCATTTT. The chain combines TRBV30 with TRBJ1-5; D is ambiguous. Germline V gives CDR1 GTSNPN, CDR2 SVGIG (reference sequence). The CDR3 runs to 13 residues. Trimming removed 1 base from V and 7 bases from J, with 11 bases in between. The whole variable domain, filled in from reference TRBV30 and TRBJ1-5, reads SQTIHQWPATLVQPVGSPLSLECTVEGTSNPNLYWYRQAAGRGLQLLFYSVGIGQISSEVPQNLSASRPQDRQFILSSKKLLLSDSGFYLCAWSGGGGQPQHFGDGTRLSIL.

A single count supports this clone. V gene TRBV7-9 combines with J gene TRBJ2-3; D remains unclear. From germline, CDR1 is SEHNR and CDR2 FQNEAQ (reference sequence). The CDR3 loop spans 15 amino acids. Trimming took 4 bases from V and 0 from J, leaving 11 bases between them. This CDR3 reads CASSSGETSTDTQYF. The CDR3 DNA reads as TGTGCCAGCAGCTCCGGAGAAACTAGCACAGATACGCAGTATTTT.

Only one count was recorded for this clone. The chain carries TRBV11-2 and TRBJ2-4; D is perhaps TRBD1 or TRBD2 (6 bases each). Germline CDR1 is SGHAT and CDR2 is FQNNGV. Between the trimmed V and J ends, which lost 1 base and 1 base, there was a span of 11 bases. CDR3 size: 16 residues. For the CDR3, the DNA is TGTGCCAGCAGCTTAGCGGGGGCTGGGGCCAAAAACATTCAGTACTTC. It is translated as CASSLAGAGAKNIQYF.

The rearrangement joins TRBV10-2 to TRBJ2-3; 7 bases are a match to TRBD2. The CDR3 totals 17 residues. Germline V gives CDR1 WSHSY, CDR2 SAAADI. V lost 3 bases to trimming and J lost 1 base; unmatched junction nucleotides: 10. The CDR3 loop is CASSEVITLAGTDTQYF. The CDR3 region has the DNA TGCGCCAGCAGTGAAGTGATTACTCTAGCGGGCACAGATACGCAGTATTTT.

This chain joins TRBV7-9 and TRBJ1-3; TRBD1 matches at 7 bases. The CDR3 has 16 amino acids. V gave up 3 bases and J gave up 2 bases; unmatched junction bases: 7. In germline, CDR1 is SEHNR, CDR2 FQNEAQ (reference sequence). CDR3 sequence: CASSFAWDSAGNTIYF. The CDR3 DNA follows: TGTGCCAGCAGCTTTGCGTGGGACAGTGCTGGAAACACCATATATTTT.

This chain connects TRBV5-1 to TRBJ2-7; 9 bases match TRBD2. CDR1 and CDR2 (germline): SGHRS, YFSETQ. The V and J ends lost 4 bases and 0 bases, in that order; junction bases with no gene match: 2. This CDR3 contains 14 residues. Written as DNA, the CDR3 is TGCGCCAGCAGCGTTAGCGGGAGCTCCTACGAGCAGTACTTC. It is translated as CASSVSGSSYEQYF.

The chain recombines TRBV18 with TRBJ2-3; 9 bases align to TRBD2. Looked up from germline, CDR1 is KGHSH and CDR2 is LQKENI. Trimming took 6 bases from V and 0 from J; bases not matched to a gene: 13. CDR3 length: 18 amino acids. The CDR3 bases are TGTGCCAGCTCCCCTCTGGGGCTAGCGGGGACTAGCACAGATACGCAGTATTTT. This gives the protein CASSPLGLAGTSTDTQYF.

The chain uses TRBV10-3 and TRBJ2-7; weak D call: TRBD1 (6 bases). Trimming pared 5 bases from V and 6 bases from J, leaving 17 bases between. The CDR3 sequence is 14 residues long. From germline, CDR1 is ENHRY and CDR2 SYGVKD. The CDR3, as DNA: TGTGCCATCAGTTCTAGGGACACTCTCATCGAGCAGTACTTC. This encodes CAISSRDTLIEQYF.

CDR3 nucleotides: TGTGCCAGCACTGAGGGACGGATGAACTATGGCTACACCTTC. Its protein product is CASTEGRMNYGYTF. V is TRBV6-1 and J is TRBJ1-2; TRBD1 is a possible D gene (5 bases). The CDR3 has 14 residues. Germline V gene sequence: CDR1 MNHNS, CDR2 SASEGT. Trimming took off 7 bases at V and 2 bases at J, with 14 bases between the two ends.

V gene TRBV5-1 combines with J gene TRBJ2-5, with D tentatively TRBD1 or TRBD2 (7 bases each). With 4 bases removed from V and 5 bases from J, the gap between germline ends came to 15 bases. Germline CDR1 SGHRS, CDR2 YFSETQ. This CDR3 is 14 amino acids long. The CDR3 is CASSPQGRGETQYF. The DNA of the CDR3 is TGCGCCAGCAGCCCACAGGGGAGGGGGGAGACCCAGTACTTC.

This clone was recorded once. CDR3 bases: TGTGCCAGCTCACCACCCATTGGGGGCAGCAATCAGCCCCAGCATTTT. It specifies CASSPPIGGSNQPQHF. The genes are TRBV18 and TRBJ1-5, with D maybe TRBD1 (6 bases). Germline V gene lookup returns CDR1 KGHSH and CDR2 LQKENI. Trimming shortened V by 0 bases and J by 1 base, and 10 bases separated the two germline ends. This CDR3 spans 16 amino acids.

This clone was recorded only once. This chain uses TRBV4-1 with TRBJ2-5; no clear D. From germline, CDR1 is MGHRA and CDR2 YSYEKL. Trimming removed 0 bases from V and 2 bases from J, with 13 bases in between. The CDR3 contains 16 residues. The DNA of the CDR3 is TGCGCCAGCAGCCAAGACGGTAGGGTATCTCAAGAGACCCAGTACTTC. It codes for CASSQDGRVSQETQYF.

The V gene is TRBV11-3, the J gene TRBJ2-1; 9 nucleotides line up with TRBD2. There are 15 residues in the CDR3. Germline lookup yields CDR1 SGHNT and CDR2 YENEEA. The ends lost 5 bases at V and 2 bases at J; junction bases unmatched: 4. The CDR3 spells CASSRTSETYNEQFF. CDR3 nucleotide sequence: TGTGCCAGCAGCCGGACTAGCGAAACCTACAATGAGCAGTTCTTC.